Detailed here is one TCR beta chain. J gave up 5 bases and V 0 bases, and 17 bases lay outside the gene matches. CDR1 SGHRS and CDR2 YFSETQ come from the germline V gene. There are 19 residues in the CDR3. The data were taken from a study of blood T cell repertoires in COVID-19. Looking at the study overall: PBMCs, B-cell-depleted T cells, or T cells provided the cDNA or gDNA that made up the material.

The assay was immunoSEQ multiplex PCR, and TCRdb's table has in-frame clones only and misses some. This sample carries 150,000 to 200,000 clones, around 84% of them seen once, and the ten largest clones take 3% to 3.5%. The V and J genes are TRBV5-1 and TRBJ2-5; 9 bases match TRBD2. This TCR came from a woman under 40 who had been exposed to COVID-19. The sample consisted of PBMCs or T cells enriched from blood (not recorded which). The CDR3 bases are TGCGCCAGCAGCTTGGTTGGGCGGGGGGGCCGAAGCGTCATGGAGACCCAGTACTTC. Its translation is CASSLVGRGGRSVMETQYF.